This TCR beta chain is from a study of response to subunit inactivated influenza vaccine. This clonotype was observed a handful of times. TCRdb re-derived calls from the RT-PCR reads in MiXCR, one entry per CDR3 protein. The sample lists about 800,000 distinct CDR3 sequences, around 20% occurring once. CDR3 size: 15 residues. V lost 3 bases, J lost 4 bases, and 14 bases lay in between. The rearrangement joins TRBV12-3 or TRBV12-4 to TRBJ2-3, with D perhaps TRBD1 (5 bases). This TCR came from a man in his fifties or sixties who received an inactivated influenza vaccine. The material was PBMCs from blood, obtained more than 4 days after vaccination. The CDR3 nucleotides read TGTGCCAGCAGTTTTCCCATGACAGAACCAGATACGCAGTATTTT. Translation: CASSFPMTEPDTQYF.